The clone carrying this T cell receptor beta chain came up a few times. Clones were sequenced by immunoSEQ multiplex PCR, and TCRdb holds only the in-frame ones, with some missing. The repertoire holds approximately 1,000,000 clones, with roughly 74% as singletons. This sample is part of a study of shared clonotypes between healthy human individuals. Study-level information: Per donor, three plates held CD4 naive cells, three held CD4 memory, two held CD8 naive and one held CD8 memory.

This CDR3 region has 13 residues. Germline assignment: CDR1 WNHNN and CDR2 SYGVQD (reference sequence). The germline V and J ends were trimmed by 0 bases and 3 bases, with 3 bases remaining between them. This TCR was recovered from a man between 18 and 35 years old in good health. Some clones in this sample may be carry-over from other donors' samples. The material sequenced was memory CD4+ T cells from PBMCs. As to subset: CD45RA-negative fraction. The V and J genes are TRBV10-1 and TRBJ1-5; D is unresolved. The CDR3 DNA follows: TGCGCCAGCAGTGAGTCCCTCAATCAGCCCCAGCATTTT. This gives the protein CASSESLNQPQHF.